This record concerns one TCR beta chain sequence. The entry originates in a study of blood T cell repertoires in COVID-19. Study information: The cDNA or gDNA used as material had been derived from T cells, B-cell-depleted T cells, or PBMCs.

The method was immunoSEQ multiplex PCR; TCRdb's version includes in-frame clones alone and lacks a portion of them. The sample consists of some 27,000 clones, around 85% of them appearing once. CDR3 length: 15 amino acids. V was clipped by 4 bases and J by 4 bases; unmatched bases: 7. Germline CDR1 reads SGHTA; CDR2 reads FQGNSA. This clonotype was sampled from a human donor in a cohort sampled during active COVID-19. This sequence joins TRBV7-2 and TRBJ2-7; 10 bases line up with TRBD2. Sequencing was carried out using peripheral blood. The CDR3 is CASSSSRTSGYEQYF. CDR3 in DNA: TGTGCCAGCAGCTCTAGCCGGACTAGCGGATACGAGCAGTACTTC.